A selection of T cell receptor beta chains follows, all from one sample in a study of T cell responses to AZD1222 COVID-19 vaccine. Repertoires were generated with immunoSEQ multiplex PCR, while TCRdb's copy carries only in-frame clones and drops some. The sample records around 160,000 clones, approximately 90% being singletons. The source was peripheral blood, collected on day 0 of AZD1222 vaccination. The source of these receptors is an adult in good health. Both conserved end residues are part of each CDR3. The order of the fields is D gene, J gene, clone size, V gene, CDR3 DNA, CDR3 protein. A D gene is named only where the DNA matches it firmly. Clone size is given for some rows only: seen once, a few or many times, or a class if the clone is expanded.

-,TRBJ1-1,-,TRBV6-1,TGTGCCAGCAGCGAAGCGGAGAACACTGAAGCTTTCTTT,CASSEAENTEAFF
TRBD1,TRBJ2-7,-,TRBV7-6,TGTGCCAGCAGCTTAAGTCCGGGACAGAGAGGCGAGCAGTACTTC,CASSLSPGQRGEQYF
-,TRBJ1-2,-,TRBV4-3,TGCGCCAGCAGCCAAGACCTTCAACAGGAGAACTATGGCTACACCTTC,CASSQDLQQENYGYTF
-,TRBJ1-6,-,TRBV5-4,TGTGCCAGCAGCTTGGGGGATTCACCCCTCCACTTT,CASSLGDSPLHF
-,TRBJ1-2,-,TRBV4-1,TGCGCCAGCAGCCAAGCCTACGAATGGAGCTACACCTTC,CASSQAYEWSYTF
-,TRBJ1-5,few,TRBV19,TGTGCCAGTAGTATGGGTTGGGACCGCAATCAGCCCCAGCATTTT,CASSMGWDRNQPQHF
-,TRBJ2-7,-,TRBV27,TGTGCCAGCAGTTACGCGGGTCCCCCCTACGAGCAGTACTTC,CASSYAGPPYEQYF
-,TRBJ2-7,-,TRBV6-2/TRBV6-3,TGTGCCAGCAGCCGCCGTACTAGAGACGAGCAGTACTTC,CASSRRTRDEQYF
-,TRBJ1-6,once,TRBV15,TGTGCCACCAGCAGAGCCGTAGATTCACCCCTCCACTTT,CATSRAVDSPLHF
TRBD2,TRBJ2-3,-,TRBV5-1,TGCGCCAGCAGCGGGACTAGCGGGAGGGATGGGCAGTATTTT,CASSGTSGRDGQYF
-,TRBJ2-2,-,TRBV4-2,TGTGCCAGCAGCCAAGTAGCCCAGAGGGCCGGGGAGCTGTTTTTT,CASSQVAQRAGELFF
-,TRBJ2-7,-,TRBV15,TGTGCCACCAGCAGCGCCGGGACCCCTGGTATCTACGAGCAGTACTTC,CATSSAGTPGIYEQYF
-,TRBJ2-1,-,TRBV3-1/TRBV3-2,TGTGCCAGCAGCCAGGCTACAGGCAACAATGAGCAGTTCTTC,CASSQATGNNEQFF
-,TRBJ2-1,-,TRBV2,TGTGCCAGCAGGGGGCAGCAGGGCGGTGAGCAGTTCTTC,CASRGQQGGEQFF
-,TRBJ1-2,-,TRBV9,TGTGCCAGCAGCGTATACCTACTTTCTGGCTACACCTTC,CASSVYLLSGYTF
-,TRBJ2-7,-,TRBV25-1,TGTGCCAGCAGTGAAGGCGGAAACTCCTACGAGCAGTACTTC,CASSEGGNSYEQYF
TRBD1,TRBJ1-2,once,TRBV7-9,TGTGCCAGCAGCCGGACAGGCAACTATGGCTACACCTTC,CASSRTGNYGYTF
-,TRBJ2-7,-,TRBV20-1,TGCAGTGCTAGAGCCGACTACGAGCAGTACTTC,CSARADYEQYF
-,TRBJ2-1,-,TRBV12-3/TRBV12-4,TGTGCCAGCAGAGGGACGCGAGGAGGTGAGCAGTTCTTC,CASRGTRGGEQFF
-,TRBJ1-1,-,TRBV12-3/TRBV12-4,TGTGCCAGCAAGTGGGGCACTGAAGCTTTCTTT,CASKWGTEAFF
TRBD2,TRBJ2-1,-,TRBV27,TGTGCCAGCAGTTATACGACTAGCGGGTCCTACAATGAGCAGTTCTTC,CASSYTTSGSYNEQFF
TRBD2,TRBJ2-1,-,TRBV4-2,TGTGCCAGCAGCCAAGAGCGGGGGGGCCTTTATGAGCAGTTCTTC,CASSQERGGLYEQFF
-,TRBJ2-1,-,TRBV9,TGTGCCAGCAGCGCAGCCAGGGACAATGAGCAGTTCTTC,CASSAARDNEQFF
-,TRBJ1-1,-,TRBV3-1/TRBV3-2,TGTGCCACGAGACAGGACCCGATGAACACTGAAGCTTTCTTT,CATRQDPMNTEAFF
-,TRBJ1-2,-,TRBV23-1,TGCGCCAGCGCCCGAGTCACGGACATGCGAACTATTGGCTACACCTTC,CASARVTDMRTIGYTF
-,TRBJ1-2,-,TRBV18,TGTGCCAGCTCACCTCGAGAGGGGAGGGTGGCTAACTATGGCTACACCTTC,CASSPREGRVANYGYTF
-,TRBJ2-1,-,TRBV7-9,TGTGCCAGCAGCTCCGGCGGCGGGGACCCAGGGACGTTTGAGCAGTTCTTC,CASSSGGGDPGTFEQFF
-,TRBJ2-1,-,TRBV7-2,TGTGCCAGCAGTATAGCTAGAGGCGGGGAAGAGCAGTTCTTC,CASSIARGGEEQFF
TRBD2,TRBJ2-3,-,TRBV7-2,TGTGCCAGCAGGACGGCGGGAGGGACAGATACGCAGTATTTT,CASRTAGGTDTQYF
-,TRBJ1-5,-,TRBV2,TGTGCCAGCAGTGAAACGGGGATGGGGCCCCAGCATTTT,CASSETGMGPQHF
-,TRBJ1-5,-,TRBV5-4,TGTGCCAGCAGCCCCGAAGGGGGAGAGCCCCAGCATTTT,CASSPEGGEPQHF
-,TRBJ1-5,-,TRBV6-2/TRBV6-3,TGTGCCAGCAGTTATGGGGGTAATCAGCCCCAGCATTTT,CASSYGGNQPQHF
-,TRBJ2-2,-,TRBV7-2,TGTGCCAGCAGGCCGGAACCCACCGGGGAGCTGTTTTTT,CASRPEPTGELFF
TRBD1,TRBJ2-2,-,TRBV6-2/TRBV6-3,TGTGCCAGCAGCCCGACAGGGGGCATCACCGGGGAGCTGTTTTTT,CASSPTGGITGELFF
-,TRBJ1-2,-,TRBV3-1/TRBV3-2,TGTGCCAGCAAGGGTTCCCTTAATACTGGCTACACCTTC,CASKGSLNTGYTF
TRBD1,TRBJ1-1,-,TRBV10-3,TGTGCCATCAGCGAGGACAGGCGAGAGAACACTGAAGCTTTCTTT,CAISEDRRENTEAFF
-,TRBJ2-5,-,TRBV9,TGTGCCAGCAGCGTAGTTGGGGGCGGGACGGCGACCCAGTACTTC,CASSVVGGGTATQYF
-,TRBJ1-2,once,TRBV24-1,TGTGCCACCAGTGATCCCCAGGTCAACTATGGCTACACCTTC,CATSDPQVNYGYTF
-,TRBJ1-2,-,TRBV21-1,TGTGCCAGCAGCAAAGAGGTCGCGTCCTATGGCTACACCTTC,CASSKEVASYGYTF
-,TRBJ1-1,-,TRBV5-1,TGCGCCAGCAGCTCCGGGCAGGCGGCCACTGAAGCTTTCTTT,CASSSGQAATEAFF
-,TRBJ1-5,-,TRBV2,TGTGCCAGCAGTGCGGAGGGGGGAGGACAGCCCCAGCATTTT,CASSAEGGGQPQHF
-,TRBJ1-4,-,TRBV27,TGTGCCAGCAGTATTTACCCAACAGGGTTGGCTAATGAAAAACTGTTTTTT,CASSIYPTGLANEKLFF
-,TRBJ2-7,-,TRBV10-3,TGTGCCATCAGTGGTCCCCAGGGCACTCTCTCCTACGAGCAGTACTTC,CAISGPQGTLSYEQYF